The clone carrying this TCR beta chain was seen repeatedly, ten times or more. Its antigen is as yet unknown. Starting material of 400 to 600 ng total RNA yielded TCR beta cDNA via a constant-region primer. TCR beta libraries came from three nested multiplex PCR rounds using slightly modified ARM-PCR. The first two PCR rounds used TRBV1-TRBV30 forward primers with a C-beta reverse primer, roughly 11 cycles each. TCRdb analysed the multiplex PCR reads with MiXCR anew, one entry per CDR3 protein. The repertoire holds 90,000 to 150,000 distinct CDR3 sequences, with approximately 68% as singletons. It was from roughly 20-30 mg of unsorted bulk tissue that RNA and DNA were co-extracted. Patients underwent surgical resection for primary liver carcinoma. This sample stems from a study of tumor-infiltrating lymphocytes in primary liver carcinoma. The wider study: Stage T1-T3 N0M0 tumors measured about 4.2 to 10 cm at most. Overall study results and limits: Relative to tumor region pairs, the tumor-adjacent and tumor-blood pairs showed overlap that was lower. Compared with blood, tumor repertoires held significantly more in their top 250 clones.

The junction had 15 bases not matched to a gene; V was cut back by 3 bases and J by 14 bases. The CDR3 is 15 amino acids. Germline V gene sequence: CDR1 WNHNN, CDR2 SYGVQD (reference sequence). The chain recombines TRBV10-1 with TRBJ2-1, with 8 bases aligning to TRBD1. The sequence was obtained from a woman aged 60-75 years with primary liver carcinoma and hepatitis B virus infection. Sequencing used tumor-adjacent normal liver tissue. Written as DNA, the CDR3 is TGCGCCAGCAGTGAAGGCTCCGGCTGGACAGGGTTGAAGTTCTTC. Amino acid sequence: CASSEGSGWTGLKFF.